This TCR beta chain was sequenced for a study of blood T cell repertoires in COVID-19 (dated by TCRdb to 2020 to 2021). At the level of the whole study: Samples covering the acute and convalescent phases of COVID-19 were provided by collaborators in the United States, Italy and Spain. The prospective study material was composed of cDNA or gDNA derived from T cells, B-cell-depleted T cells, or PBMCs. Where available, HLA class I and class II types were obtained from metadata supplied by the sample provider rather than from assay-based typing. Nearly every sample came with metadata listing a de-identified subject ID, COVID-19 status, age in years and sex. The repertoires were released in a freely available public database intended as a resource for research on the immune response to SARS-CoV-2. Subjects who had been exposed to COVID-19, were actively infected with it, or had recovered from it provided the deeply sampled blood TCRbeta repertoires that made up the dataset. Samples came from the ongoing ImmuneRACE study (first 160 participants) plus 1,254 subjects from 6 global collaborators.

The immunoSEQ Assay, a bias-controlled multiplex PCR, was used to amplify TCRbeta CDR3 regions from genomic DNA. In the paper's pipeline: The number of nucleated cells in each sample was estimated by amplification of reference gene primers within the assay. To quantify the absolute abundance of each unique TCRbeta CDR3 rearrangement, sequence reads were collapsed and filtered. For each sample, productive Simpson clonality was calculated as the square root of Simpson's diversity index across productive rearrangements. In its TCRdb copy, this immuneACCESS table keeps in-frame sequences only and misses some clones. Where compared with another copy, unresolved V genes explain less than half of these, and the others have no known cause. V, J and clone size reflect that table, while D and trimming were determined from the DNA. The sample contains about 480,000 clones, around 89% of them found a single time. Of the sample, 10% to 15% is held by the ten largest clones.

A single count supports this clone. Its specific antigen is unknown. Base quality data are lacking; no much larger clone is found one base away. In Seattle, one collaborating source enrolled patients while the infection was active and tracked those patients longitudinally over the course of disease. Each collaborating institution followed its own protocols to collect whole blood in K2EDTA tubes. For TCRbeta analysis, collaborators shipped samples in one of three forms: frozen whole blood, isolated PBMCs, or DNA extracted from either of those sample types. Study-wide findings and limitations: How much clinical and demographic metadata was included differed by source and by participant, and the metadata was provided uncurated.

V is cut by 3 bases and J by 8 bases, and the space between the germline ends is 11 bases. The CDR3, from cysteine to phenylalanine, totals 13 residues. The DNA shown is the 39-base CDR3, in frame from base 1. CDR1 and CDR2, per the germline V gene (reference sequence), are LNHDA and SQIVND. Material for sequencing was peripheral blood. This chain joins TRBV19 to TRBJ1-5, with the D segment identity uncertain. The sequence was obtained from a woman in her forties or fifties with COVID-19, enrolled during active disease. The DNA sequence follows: TGTGCCAGTAGTATGGCTAGGTCGGAGCCCCAGCATTTT. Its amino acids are CASSMARSEPQHF.